The rows below give T cell receptor beta chains drawn from one sample of a study of cytomegalovirus exposure and HLA in healthy donors. This table comes from immunoSEQ multiplex PCR, and its TCRdb copy is limited to in-frame clones, with some not included. The sample consists of a few hundred thousand clones, about nine tenths of them appearing once. The sequencing sample was made of PBMCs. The receptors shown here come from a young woman in good health and CMV-seronegative. Both conserved end residues are part of each CDR3. D genes are given only for firm matches. The size of a clone is reported for some rows only, either as once, few or many, or as a class for expanded clones.

-,once,TRBJ1-1,TRBV27,TGTGCCAGCAAGGAGACCCCAGGGAGGATGAACACTGAAGCTTTCTTT,CASKETPGRMNTEAFF
-,-,TRBJ1-1,TRBV6-1,TGTGCCAGCAGTGATCCAGGGAACACTGAAGCTTTCTTT,CASSDPGNTEAFF
-,once,TRBJ1-1,TRBV7-3,TGTGCCAGCAGCTTGCAGGGGAACACTGAAGCTTTCTTT,CASSLQGNTEAFF
-,-,TRBJ2-7,TRBV5-1,TGCGCCAGCAGCTTGGTGACACCGCCCTACGAGCAGTACTTC,CASSLVTPPYEQYF
-,once,TRBJ1-1,TRBV30,TGTGCCGCGGGGAATACGAACACTGAAGCTTTCTTT,CAAGNTNTEAFF
TRBD1,once,TRBJ2-3,TRBV28,TGTGCCAGCAGTACGGGACAGGGCACAGATACGCAGTATTTT,CASSTGQGTDTQYF
TRBD2,-,TRBJ2-1,TRBV13,TGTGCCAGCAGCCCCTCGGGGGGACGATACAATGAGCAGTTCTTC,CASSPSGGRYNEQFF
TRBD2,-,TRBJ2-1,TRBV5-1,TGCGCCAGCAGCACGGGGACTAGCGGGTATGACAATGAGCAGTTCTTC,CASSTGTSGYDNEQFF
-,-,TRBJ2-2,TRBV4-1,TGCGCCAGCAGCCCATCGAACACCGGGGAGCTGTTTTTT,CASSPSNTGELFF
-,-,TRBJ2-1,TRBV4-1,TGCGCCAGCAGCCAAGGTGTGGGAGGACCACACAATGAGCAGTTCTTC,CASSQGVGGPHNEQFF
-,-,TRBJ2-6,TRBV28,TGTGCCAGCAGTGTGGGGCCTTCTGGGGCCAACGTCCTGACTTTC,CASSVGPSGANVLTF
TRBD1,-,TRBJ2-2,TRBV7-9,TGTGCCAGCAGCTCCCCGGACAGGGGCGACACCGGGGAGCTGTTTTTT,CASSSPDRGDTGELFF
-,-,TRBJ2-7,TRBV6-1,TGTGCCAGCCCACGAGGTTACGAGCAGTACTTC,CASPRGYEQYF
-,-,TRBJ2-7,TRBV11-2,TGTGCCAGCAGCTTAACGCGGCGCAACTTCTACGAGCAGTACTTC,CASSLTRRNFYEQYF
-,-,TRBJ2-7,TRBV27,TGTGCCAGCAGTCTCTGGACGGGGGATGTGGGCATGCAGTACTTC,CASSLWTGDVGMQYF
-,-,TRBJ1-3,TRBV4-1,TGCGCCAGCAGCCAAGGGTTCAAGGGGTGGACTGGAAACACCATATATTTT,CASSQGFKGWTGNTIYF
TRBD2,-,TRBJ2-1,TRBV27,TGTGCCAGCAGTTTAGCGGGGGGAATTTACAATGAGCAGTTCTTC,CASSLAGGIYNEQFF
-,-,TRBJ1-5,TRBV6-1,TGTGCCAGCAGTGAATCTGGCAATCAGCCCCAGCATTTT,CASSESGNQPQHF
-,-,TRBJ1-4,TRBV28,TGTGCCAGCAGTCTTGTTGAAAAACTGTTTTTT,CASSLVEKLFF
TRBD1,-,TRBJ2-7,TRBV5-1,TGCGCCAGCAGCTCTTCCCCCGGGACAGGGAAGAGCGAGCAGTACTTC,CASSSSPGTGKSEQYF
-,-,TRBJ2-6,TRBV11-2,TGTGCCAGCAGCTCTTTCGGGGCCAACGTCCTGACTTTC,CASSSFGANVLTF
-,-,TRBJ2-7,TRBV4-1,TGCGCCAGCAGCCCTGGCACGGGGAGTGGCTACGAGCAGTACTTC,CASSPGTGSGYEQYF
TRBD1,-,TRBJ2-2,TRBV6-4,TGTGCCAGCAGGGAGGACAGGGTCACCGGGGAGCTGTTTTTT,CASREDRVTGELFF
TRBD1,-,TRBJ1-2,TRBV28,TGTGCCAGCAGTTTTGCCTCCGGGACAGGCTTGGTTGGCTACACCTTC,CASSFASGTGLVGYTF
TRBD1,-,TRBJ1-2,TRBV4-1,TGCGCCAGCAGCCAAGGTCGGACAGGAGTCTCGGGCTACACCTTC,CASSQGRTGVSGYTF
-,-,TRBJ1-2,TRBV7-9,TGTGCCAGCAGCCTCGTCGGGACACCCGCCTATGGCTACACCTTC,CASSLVGTPAYGYTF
-,-,TRBJ2-2,TRBV5-1,TGCGCCAGCAGCTTTTTCCGGCGGGACACCGGGGAGCTGTTTTTT,CASSFFRRDTGELFF
TRBD1,few,TRBJ1-1,TRBV28,TGTGCCAGCAGTGCACTCGGGACAGGCCACGGCACTGAAGCTTTCTTT,CASSALGTGHGTEAFF
TRBD1,-,TRBJ1-2,TRBV2,TGTGCCAGCAGTGAGGGTCGGGGGACAGAATATGGCTACACCTTC,CASSEGRGTEYGYTF
TRBD1,-,TRBJ2-1,TRBV19,TGTGCCAGTAGTATATACGCCGGGACAGGGGATGAGCAGTTCTTC,CASSIYAGTGDEQFF
-,-,TRBJ1-6,TRBV23-1,TGCGCCGGACCGTTTGATAGAACGAGGGGGTTTAATTCACCCCTCCACTTT,CAGPFDRTRGFNSPLHF
TRBD1,few,TRBJ1-5,TRBV27,TGTGCCAGCAGTGCCAGGGGACAGGGCTTGAGCAATCAGCCCCAGCATTTT,CASSARGQGLSNQPQHF
-,-,TRBJ1-2,TRBV28,TGTGCCAGCAGTTTTAGTACGAACTATGGCTACACCTTC,CASSFSTNYGYTF
TRBD2,-,TRBJ2-3,TRBV28,TGTGCCAGCAGTTTACAGCCTAGCGGTACAGATACGCAGTATTTT,CASSLQPSGTDTQYF
-,-,TRBJ1-5,TRBV4-2,TGTGCCAGCAGCCAAGGATCAGGGTACTCCCAGCCCCAGCATTTT,CASSQGSGYSQPQHF
TRBD1,-,TRBJ2-5,TRBV2,TGTGCCAGCAGTGGGAGACAGGGGGAGACCCAGTACTTC,CASSGRQGETQYF
-,-,TRBJ1-1,TRBV27,TGTGCCAGCAGTTTCGAACGGGGTTGGCGGGGCACTGAAGCTTTCTTT,CASSFERGWRGTEAFF
-,few,TRBJ1-6,TRBV4-1,TGCGCCAGCAGCCAAGATTCGGGAAGCGATTCACCCCTCCACTTT,CASSQDSGSDSPLHF
TRBD2,-,TRBJ2-1,TRBV7-6,TGTGCCAGCAGCTTACGGGGCGGGAGCCCCACCTACAATGAGCAGTTCTTC,CASSLRGGSPTYNEQFF
-,few,TRBJ2-7,TRBV5-1,TGCGCCAGCCGCTACGGGTCCTACGAGCAGTACTTC,CASRYGSYEQYF
TRBD1,-,TRBJ1-4,TRBV28,TGTGCCAGCAGTCCCCGGACAGGGGGTAAAGAAAAACTGTTTTTT,CASSPRTGGKEKLFF
TRBD1,-,TRBJ2-3,TRBV13,TGTGCCAGCAGCTCTCTGGGACAGGGGATTGAGGGGGCTAGCACAGATACGCAGTATTTT,CASSSLGQGIEGASTDTQYF
-,-,TRBJ2-5,TRBV5-8,TGTGCCAGCAGCTTGGGACCAGCAAACGGGGAGACCCAGTACTTC,CASSLGPANGETQYF
TRBD1,-,TRBJ2-3,TRBV28,TGTGCCAGCAGAGGTCGAGGGACAGGGGGAACAGATACGCAGTATTTT,CASRGRGTGGTDTQYF
-,-,TRBJ2-1,TRBV11-2,TGTGCCAGCAGCACGACATCGGGAGCAAATGAGCAGTTCTTC,CASSTTSGANEQFF
-,-,TRBJ1-1,TRBV14,TGTGCCAGCAGCCAGTGGGTCACGGGCACTGAAGCTTTCTTT,CASSQWVTGTEAFF
-,few,TRBJ1-1,TRBV28,TGTGCCAGCAGTCACGGAGTCCTGAACACTGAAGCTTTCTTT,CASSHGVLNTEAFF
-,once,TRBJ2-1,TRBV7-9,TGTGCCAGCAGGGCCGGCGGGTACCCCTACAATGAGCAGTTCTTC,CASRAGGYPYNEQFF
TRBD1,-,TRBJ1-1,TRBV5-4,TGTGCCAGCAGCTTGCGGGACAGGGTTTTCCCTGAAGCTTTCTTT,CASSLRDRVFPEAFF
-,-,TRBJ2-7,TRBV18,TGTGCCAGCTGGGGGCGTAACTACGAGCAGTACTTC,CASWGRNYEQYF